The 30 T cell receptor beta chains below all came from one sample that was sequenced in a study of blood T cell repertoires in COVID-19. TCRdb's copy holds only in-frame clones and misses some; the assay was immunoSEQ multiplex PCR. This table has around 88,000 clones, more than 65% appearing once. Sequencing was done on a sample of peripheral blood. The receptors come from an elderly woman with acute or convalescent COVID-19.

The chain employs TRBV5-1 and TRBJ1-1; D not resolved. This CDR3 comprises 15 residues. The germline CDR1 and CDR2 sequences are SGHRS and YFSETQ. Trimming shortened V by 4 bases and J by 4 bases, and 17 bases separated the two germline ends. The CDR3 sequence is CASSPFLESGTEAFF. CDR3 nucleotide sequence: TGCGCCAGCAGCCCATTCCTTGAATCGGGCACTGAAGCTTTCTTT.

V gene TRBV5-6 combines with J gene TRBJ1-1; TRBD1 is a possible D gene (5 bases). The CDR3 runs to 14 residues. The germline CDR1 and CDR2 sequences are SGHDT and YYEEEE. Trimming cost V 1 base and J 3 bases, with 10 bases left between them. As DNA, the CDR3 is TGTGCCAGCAGCTTGTTGGGAGGGGACACTGAAGCTTTCTTT. Translated: CASSLLGGDTEAFF.

In its sample, this clone was seen a few times. The CDR3 DNA reads TGTGCCAGCAGCCAGGCTGGGGTGGGGCAGAACTATGGCTACACCTTC. Its translation: CASSQAGVGQNYGYTF. V and J are TRBV4-2 and TRBJ1-2, with D tentatively TRBD1 (5 bases). Trimming left V 3 bases short and J 2 bases short, with 16 bases between. Germline values: CDR1 LGHNA, CDR2 YNFKEQ. The CDR3 covers 16 residues.

The chain carries TRBV11-2 and TRBJ1-3; TRBD1 matches at 9 bases. In germline, CDR1 is SGHAT, CDR2 FQNNGV. With V trimmed by 5 bases and J by 4 bases, 6 bases remained unmatched. CDR3 length equals 15 residues. CDR3 protein: CASSLQTGGGNTIYF. For the CDR3, the DNA is TGTGCCAGCAGCCTTCAGACAGGGGGGGGAAACACCATATATTTT.

The table lists this clone with a count of one. The rearrangement links TRBV6-2 or TRBV6-3 to TRBJ2-7, with 7 bases fitting TRBD1. The CDR3 runs to 18 residues. CDR1 and CDR2 from the germline V gene are MNHEY and SVGEGT. The trim removed 5 bases at V and 4 bases at J, leaving 20 bases unmatched. The chain's CDR3 is CASSNPGQSPSFVYEQYV. In DNA form, the CDR3 reads TGTGCCAGCAGTAATCCGGGACAGTCCCCTTCCTTCGTATACGAGCAGTACGTC.

The chain carries TRBV6-5 and TRBJ1-1, with 9 bases matching TRBD1. Trimming cost V 2 bases and J 5 bases; bases outside gene matches: 3. This CDR3 is built from 14 residues. In germline, CDR1 is MNHEY, CDR2 SVGAGI. In DNA form, the CDR3 reads TGTGCCAGCAGTTACGGGACAGGGCCAACTGAAGCTTTCTTT. Protein product: CASSYGTGPTEAFF.

This clone was observed a handful of times. The chain employs TRBV6-1 and TRBJ1-2; D not certain. Germline assignment: CDR1 MNHNS and CDR2 SASEGT. The CDR3 has 14 amino acids. The V end lost 0 bases, the J end lost 4 bases, and 9 bases lay between the germline ends. CDR3 sequence (DNA): TGTGCCAGCAGTGAAGCAACAGCAGTCTATGGCTACACCTTC. This translates into CASSEATAVYGYTF.

Notes on this clone: Other DNA sequences in the same sample also yield this CDR3. The CDR3 loop reads CASSKQGNYGYTF. The CDR3 region has the DNA TGTGCCAGCAGTAAACAGGGCAACTATGGCTACACCTTC. The chain is built from TRBV12-3 or TRBV12-4 and TRBJ1-2; a weak D match, TRBD1 (6 bases). CDR3 size: 13 residues. Deletions cut 5 bases from V and 2 bases from J, with 9 bases between.

The CDR3 loop reads CASSLLGQGAYSPLHF. The CDR3 coding sequence is TGTGCCAGCAGCCTGCTCGGACAGGGGGCATATTCACCCCTCCACTTT. The rearrangement links TRBV7-2 to TRBJ1-6; 11 nucleotides match TRBD1. The germline CDR1 and CDR2 sequences are SGHTA and FQGNSA. The CDR3 loop spans 16 amino acids. With 5 bases clipped from V and 8 bases from J, the junction kept 8 bases outside the gene matches.

The chain uses TRBV6-5 and TRBJ1-6; 8 bases align to TRBD1. CDR1 is MNHEY and CDR2 is SVGAGI in the germline V gene. The CDR3 has 14 residues. The V gene end was trimmed by 2 bases and the J gene end by 19 bases; junction bases not matched to a gene: 13. For the CDR3, the DNA is TGTGCCAGCAGTTACCCCGGACAGGGACAAGGCTGGCACTTT. It yields the protein CASSYPGQGQGWHF.

The chain combines TRBV5-1 with TRBJ2-5; 10 positions agree with TRBD2. This CDR3 has 15 residues. Germline CDR1 SGHRS, CDR2 YFSETQ. V dropped 4 bases and J dropped 4; count of bases not matched to a gene: 7. CDR3: CASSISGGARETQYF. CDR3 sequence (DNA): TGCGCCAGCAGCATAAGCGGGGGGGCAAGAGAGACCCAGTACTTC.

About this clone: At one boundary the junction diverges from the germline segment, which might be a read error. The gene calls are TRBV5-8 and TRBJ1-2; weak D call: TRBD1 (5 bases). Germline values: CDR1 SGHTS, CDR2 YDEGEE. The CDR3 sequence is 14 residues long. This CDR3 is CASRLGGAGYGYTF. CDR3 in DNA: TGTGCCAGCAGATTGGGGGGAGCTGGGTATGGCTACACCTTC.

A single count supports this clone. This sequence joins TRBV9 and TRBJ2-3; 8 bases fit TRBD2. With 6 bases clipped from V and 0 bases from J, the junction kept 6 bases outside the gene matches. Germline lookup yields CDR1 SGDLS and CDR2 YYNGEE. This CDR3 comprises 15 residues. The CDR3 DNA sequence: TGTGCCAGCAATTCGGGGGGGACTAGCACAGATACGCAGTATTTT. The encoded protein is CASNSGGTSTDTQYF. The variable domain in full, with the rest retrieved from reference TRBV9 and TRBJ2-3, is DSGVTQTPKHLITATGQRVTLRCSPRSGDLSVYWYQQSLDQGLQFLIQYYNGEERAKGNILERFSAQQFPDLHSELNLSSLELGDSALYFCASNSGGTSTDTQYFGPGTRLTVL.

The chain combines TRBV5-4 with TRBJ2-3, with 8 nucleotides matching TRBD2. The V gene end was trimmed by 5 bases and the J gene end by 0 bases; junction bases not matched to a gene: 11. This CDR3 has 17 residues. The germline V gene has CDR1 SGHNT and CDR2 YYREEE (reference sequence). CDR3 nucleotide sequence: TGTGCCAGCAGGCCGGGGGGGCGGGGCTCTAGCACAGATACGCAGTATTTT. Translation: CASRPGGRGSSTDTQYF.

This sequence joins TRBV12-3 or TRBV12-4 and TRBJ1-2, with TRBD1 identical over 8 bases. This CDR3 contains 13 residues. V lost 6 bases and J lost 8; bases outside the gene matches: 8. In DNA, the CDR3 is TGTGCCAGCAGCAAGATACAGGGGGAAGGCTACACCTTC. This gives the protein CASSKIQGEGYTF.

Judged by abundance, this clone is medium-sized. Other DNA sequences in this specimen translate into the identical CDR3. The chain couples TRBV6-2 or TRBV6-3 to TRBJ1-6, with a possible D match to TRBD1 (6 bases). The CDR3 covers 15 residues. Per the germline V gene, CDR1 is MNHEY and CDR2 is SVGEGT. V lost 0 bases and J 7 bases, leaving 10 bases between the germline ends. Here the CDR3 reads CASSYSTGLNSPLHF. CDR3 sequence (DNA): TGTGCCAGCAGTTACTCAACAGGGTTGAATTCACCCCTCCACTTT.

J is TRBJ1-4 and V is TRBV15; TRBD1 aligns across 7 bases. Germline V gives CDR1 LNHNV, CDR2 YYDKDF (reference sequence). The V gene end was trimmed by 3 bases and the J gene end by 5 bases; junction bases not matched to a gene: 9. This CDR3 contains 16 residues. The DNA of the CDR3 is TGTGCCACCAGCAGGTCTAGACAGGGCGGGAATGAAAAACTGTTTTTT. Translated: CATSRSRQGGNEKLFF.

The chain uses TRBV18 and TRBJ1-2; TRBD1 agrees at 8 bases. The CDR3 has 17 amino acids. From germline, CDR1 is KGHSH and CDR2 LQKENI. V was pared by 4 bases and J by 6 bases, with 16 bases of the junction left unmatched. DNA for the CDR3: TGTGCCAGCTCACGTACCGCGGACAGGGCGCAGGGCCATGGCTACACCTTC. Translated: CASSRTADRAQGHGYTF.

The gene calls are TRBV6-6 and TRBJ2-3, with D maybe TRBD1 (6 bases). This CDR3 comprises 15 residues. The V gene's germline CDR1 is MNHNY and CDR2 SVGAGI (reference sequence). V was pared by 4 bases and J by 1 base, with 12 bases between. CDR3: CASSSGEKGTDTQYF. As DNA, the CDR3 is TGTGCCAGCAGTTCAGGGGAGAAGGGCACAGATACGCAGTATTTT.

The chain joins TRBV5-4 to TRBJ1-2; 9 nucleotides align to TRBD1. Germline V gives CDR1 SGHNT, CDR2 YYREEE (reference sequence). V was pared by 1 base and J by 4 bases, with 2 bases of the junction left unmatched. This CDR3 region has 14 residues. In DNA form, the CDR3 reads TGTGCCAGCAGCTTGAGACAGGGGGGCTATGGCTACACCTTC. This translates into CASSLRQGGYGYTF.

The rearrangement links TRBV28 to TRBJ1-1; D ambiguous. The germline gives CDR1 MDHEN, CDR2 SYDVKM. The ends were cut back, 2 bases at V and 1 base at J, with 11 bases in the middle. The CDR3 extends over 15 amino acids. For the CDR3, the DNA is TGTGCCAGCAGTTTACGAACTACATCGAACACTGAAGCTTTCTTT. It encodes CASSLRTTSNTEAFF.

The gene calls are TRBV28 and TRBJ1-2, with 8 bases identical to TRBD1. The CDR3 loop spans 14 amino acids. After removal of 2 bases from V and 7 bases from J, the junction contained 6 bases not matched to a gene. Germline loops: CDR1 MDHEN, CDR2 SYDVKM. Here the CDR3 reads CASSLLQGAGGYTF. The CDR3 region has the DNA TGTGCCAGCAGTTTACTCCAGGGGGCGGGTGGCTACACCTTC.

This chain links TRBV5-4 with TRBJ1-2; no reliable D call. Trimming pared 0 bases from V and 8 bases from J, leaving 17 bases between. Germline V gives CDR1 SGHNT, CDR2 YYREEE (reference sequence). The CDR3 is 15 residues long. In DNA form, the CDR3 reads TGTGCCAGCAGCTTGGAATTTGGCATCGGGGAGGGCTACACCTTC. Translating it yields CASSLEFGIGEGYTF. The full variable domain, rest sourced from reference TRBV5-4 and TRBJ1-2, is ETGVTQSPTHLIKTRGQQVTLRCSSQSGHNTVSWYQQALGQGPQFIFQYYREEENGRGNFPPRFSGLQFPNYSSELNVNALELDDSALYLCASSLEFGIGEGYTFGSGTRLTVV.

The rearrangement uses TRBV28 and TRBJ1-2; tentatively, D is TRBD1 (5 bases). The germline V and J ends were trimmed by 6 bases and 8 bases, with 10 bases remaining between them. Germline V CDR1 and CDR2: MDHEN, SYDVKM. CDR3 length: 11 amino acids. The CDR3: CASSGQRGYTF. As DNA, the CDR3 is TGTGCCAGCAGCGGACAACGCGGCTACACCTTC.

This clone occurred once. This chain joins TRBV4-1 and TRBJ1-1; D might be TRBD1 (6 bases). This CDR3 contains 17 residues. From germline, CDR1 is MGHRA and CDR2 YSYEKL. Trimming removed 0 bases at V and 9 bases at J, with 23 bases between. CDR3 protein: CASSQEVAGEFGAKAFF. Written as DNA, the CDR3 is TGCGCCAGCAGCCAAGAAGTGGCAGGGGAGTTTGGGGCGAAAGCTTTCTTT.

This chain links TRBV19 with TRBJ1-1, with 7 nucleotides matching TRBD1. Germline V gene data show CDR1 as LNHDA and CDR2 as SQIVND (reference sequence). The ends lost 4 bases at V and 5 bases at J; junction bases unmatched: 7. The CDR3 totals 14 residues. As DNA, the CDR3 is TGTGCCAGTAGTACGAACAGGGGTGGGACTGAAGCTTTCTTT. It specifies CASSTNRGGTEAFF.

This clone was observed once. The chain recombines TRBV9 with TRBJ2-1; TRBD2 matches at 9 bases. This CDR3 region has 15 residues. The germline gives CDR1 SGDLS, CDR2 YYNGEE. Trimming cost V 4 bases and J 9 bases; bases outside gene matches: 11. In nucleotides, the CDR3 is TGTGCCAGCAGCAAGACAGCGGGGGGCTTCGGTGAGCAGTTCTTC. This codes for CASSKTAGGFGEQFF. Supplemented by reference TRBV9 and TRBJ2-1, the full variable domain reads DSGVTQTPKHLITATGQRVTLRCSPRSGDLSVYWYQQSLDQGLQFLIQYYNGEERAKGNILERFSAQQFPDLHSELNLSSLELGDSALYFCASSKTAGGFGEQFFGPGTRLTVL.

V is TRBV29-1 and J is TRBJ2-3; TRBD1 matches at 7 bases. The V segment lost 1 base and the J segment 4 bases; nucleotides outside the gene matches: 11. Looked up from germline, CDR1 is SQVTM and CDR2 is ANQGSEA. CDR3 length: 16 amino acids. The CDR3: CSVEVPHRGWADTQYF. CDR3 DNA sequence: TGCAGCGTTGAAGTCCCACACAGGGGATGGGCAGATACGCAGTATTTT.

The chain has TRBV9 and TRBJ2-5, with unresolved D. The CDR3 covers 15 residues. V was shortened by 2 bases and J by 5 bases, with 16 bases between the two germline ends. The germline V gene encodes CDR1 SGDLS and CDR2 YYNGEE. CDR3 bases: TGTGCCAGCAGCGTGGGCCCGAAAATAACGGAGACCCAGTACTTC. Its protein product is CASSVGPKITETQYF.

The rearrangement uses TRBV2 and TRBJ1-5, with 8 bases aligning to TRBD1. The CDR3 consists of 14 residues. Unmatched junction bases numbered 2, after V lost 6 bases and J lost 1 base. Germline V gives CDR1 SNHLY, CDR2 FYNNEI. CDR3 DNA sequence: TGTGCCAGCAGGGACAGGGTAAGCAATCAGCCCCAGCATTTT. This encodes CASRDRVSNQPQHF. The full variable domain, its missing parts supplied by reference TRBV2 and TRBJ1-5, is EPEVTQTPSHQVTQMGQEVILRCVPISNHLYFYWYRQILGQKVEFLVSFYNNEISEKSEIFDDQFSVERPDGSNFTLKIRSTKLEDSAMYFCASRDRVSNQPQHFGDGTRLSIL.